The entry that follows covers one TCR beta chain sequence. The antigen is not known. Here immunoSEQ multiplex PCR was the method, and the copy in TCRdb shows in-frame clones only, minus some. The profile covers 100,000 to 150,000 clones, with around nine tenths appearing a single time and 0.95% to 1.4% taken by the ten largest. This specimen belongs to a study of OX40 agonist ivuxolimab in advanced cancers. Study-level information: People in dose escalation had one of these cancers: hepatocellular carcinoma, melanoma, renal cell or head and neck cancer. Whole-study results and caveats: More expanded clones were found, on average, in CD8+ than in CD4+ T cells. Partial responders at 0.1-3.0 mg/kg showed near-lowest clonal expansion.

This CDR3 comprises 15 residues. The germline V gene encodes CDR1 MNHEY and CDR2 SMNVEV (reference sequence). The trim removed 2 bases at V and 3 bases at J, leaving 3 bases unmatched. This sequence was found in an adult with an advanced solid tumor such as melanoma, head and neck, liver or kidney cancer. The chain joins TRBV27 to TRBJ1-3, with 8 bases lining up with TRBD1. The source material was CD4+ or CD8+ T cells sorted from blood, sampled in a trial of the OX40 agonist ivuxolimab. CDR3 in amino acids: CASSLTGGSGNTIYF. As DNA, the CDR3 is TGTGCCAGCAGTTTAACAGGGGGAAGTGGAAACACCATATATTTT.